A single sample is the source of the 15 T cell receptor beta chains below, sequenced in a study of T cells expressing NK-cell markers. TCRdb re-called the 5' RACE reads; one entry per CDR3 protein, DNA not given. Its listing shows about 160,000 distinct CDR3 sequences. Sequenced material: blood T cells: a sorted CD56 or NKG2C T cell subset, CD4+ or CD8+ T cells, or bulk PBMC T cells (not recorded which). The receptors were gathered from a woman aged 18 to 75 in good health.

The V call is TRBV9, the J call TRBJ1-1; absent DNA, TCRdb's TRBD1 call cannot be checked. The germline V gene has CDR1 SGDLS and CDR2 YYNGEE. The CDR3 has 16 residues. The CDR3: CASSPGQGARRTEAFF.

The V call is TRBV7-6, the J call TRBJ2-7; without DNA, the TCRdb call of TRBD1 cannot be checked. CDR1 and CDR2 (germline): SGHVS, FNYEAQ. The CDR3 runs 14 residues. The CDR3 region is CASSLTGQGFEQYF. The full variable domain, in which reference TRBV7-6 and TRBJ2-7 provide the parts outside the CDR3, is GAGVSQSPRYKVTKRGQDVALRCDPISGHVSLYWYRQALGQGPEFLTYFNYEAQQDKSGLPNDRFSAERPEGSISTLTIQRTEQRDSAMYRCASSLTGQGFEQYFGPGTRLTVT.

The gene calls are TRBV5-1 and TRBJ1-1. The CDR3 has 14 residues. Germline V gene data show CDR1 as SGHRS and CDR2 as YFSETQ. The chain's CDR3 is CASSRGQPGAEAFF.

The chain links TRBV5-1 to TRBJ2-5; as DNA is missing, the TRBD2 call by TCRdb cannot be tested. Germline V gene data show CDR1 as SGHRS and CDR2 as YFSETQ. The CDR3 is made up of 15 amino acids. CDR3 residues: CASSPPLAGQETQYF.

The chain is built from TRBV11-2 and TRBJ1-1; no DNA is available, so the TRBD1 call from TCRdb remains unchecked. The CDR3 extends over 16 amino acids. Germline V CDR1 and CDR2: SGHAT, FQNNGV. The CDR3 reads CASSTLSGARGTEAFF.

This chain joins TRBV20-1 and TRBJ1-5. The germline V gene has CDR1 DFQATT and CDR2 SNEGSKA (reference sequence). The CDR3 loop spans 13 amino acids. The CDR3 is CSASAAAGQPQHF.

The chain has TRBV12-3 or TRBV12-4 and TRBJ1-5; TCRdb names TRBD1, which stays unverified in the absence of DNA. This CDR3 region has 17 residues. CDR3 residues: CASSRGQFRLPNQPQHF.

V is TRBV24-1 and J is TRBJ1-5. The germline gives CDR1 KGHDR, CDR2 SFDVKD. CDR3 length: 11 amino acids. CDR3 residues: CATQADQPQHF.

CDR3 sequence: CASRRNAGEQFF. The rearrangement links TRBV6-2 or TRBV6-3 to TRBJ2-1; TCRdb indicates TRBD2, and absent DNA this call remains unverified. The CDR3 length is 12 residues. Germline V gives CDR1 MNHEY, CDR2 SVGEGT.

The chain carries TRBV5-1 and TRBJ1-6. CDR1 is SGHRS, CDR2 YFSETQ, per germline. CDR3 length: 13 residues. The CDR3 protein is CASSLEGRSPLHF.

The chain couples TRBV20-1 to TRBJ2-5; TCRdb proposes TRBD1, but this gene call is untestable without DNA. Germline CDR1 DFQATT, CDR2 SNEGSKA (reference sequence). This CDR3 spans 12 amino acids. CDR3 protein: CSAGTGRETQYF.

This chain links TRBV5-1 with TRBJ2-5; TCRdb indicates TRBD1, and absent DNA this call remains unverified. The CDR3 is made up of 15 amino acids. The germline gives CDR1 SGHRS, CDR2 YFSETQ. CDR3 in amino acids: CASTANPGAPETQYF.

The chain carries TRBV10-3 and TRBJ2-7; without DNA, the TCRdb call of TRBD1 cannot be checked. The V gene's germline CDR1 is ENHRY and CDR2 SYGVKD. This CDR3 spans 14 amino acids. CDR3 sequence: CAISVGTGSREQYF.

The genes are TRBV2 and TRBJ2-1; without DNA, the TCRdb call of TRBD2 cannot be checked. CDR1 and CDR2 from the germline V gene are SNHLY and FYNNEI. The CDR3 runs 19 residues. CDR3 sequence reads: CASSGSKLATDAIGNEQFF.

This sequence joins TRBV7-4 and TRBJ2-1; the D gene TCRdb calls, TRBD2, cannot be checked with no DNA. The CDR3 is made up of 16 amino acids. The germline CDR1 and CDR2 sequences are SGHVT and SQSDAQ. CDR3 residues: CASSLGSAGGWDEQFF.